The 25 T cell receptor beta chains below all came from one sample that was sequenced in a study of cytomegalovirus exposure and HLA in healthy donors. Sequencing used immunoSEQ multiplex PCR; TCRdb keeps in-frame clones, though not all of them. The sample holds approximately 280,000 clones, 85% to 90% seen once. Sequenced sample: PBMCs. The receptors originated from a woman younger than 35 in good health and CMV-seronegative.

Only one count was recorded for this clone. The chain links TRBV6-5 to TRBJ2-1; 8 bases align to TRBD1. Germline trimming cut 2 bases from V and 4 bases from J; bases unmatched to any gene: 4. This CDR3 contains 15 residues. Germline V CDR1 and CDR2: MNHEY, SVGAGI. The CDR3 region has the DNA TGTGCCAGCAGTTACCGCGACAGGGGTTACAATGAGCAGTTCTTC. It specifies CASSYRDRGYNEQFF.

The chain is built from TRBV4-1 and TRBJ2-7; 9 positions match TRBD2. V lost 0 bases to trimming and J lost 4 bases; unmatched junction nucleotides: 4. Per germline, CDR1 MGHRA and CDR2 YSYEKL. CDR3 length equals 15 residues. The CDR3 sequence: CASSQDQGLAYEQYF. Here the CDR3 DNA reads TGCGCCAGCAGCCAAGATCAAGGACTAGCGTACGAGCAGTACTTC.

The CDR3, as DNA: TGTGCCAGCAGCGCGACCCAGACTAGCGGTGGGAACAATGAGCAGTTCTTC. Residues: CASSATQTSGGNNEQFF. V usage is TRBV9 and J usage is TRBJ2-1; 9 bases line up with TRBD2. V lost 3 bases to trimming and J lost 5 bases; unmatched junction nucleotides: 12. The CDR3 totals 17 residues. Germline loops: CDR1 SGDLS, CDR2 YYNGEE.

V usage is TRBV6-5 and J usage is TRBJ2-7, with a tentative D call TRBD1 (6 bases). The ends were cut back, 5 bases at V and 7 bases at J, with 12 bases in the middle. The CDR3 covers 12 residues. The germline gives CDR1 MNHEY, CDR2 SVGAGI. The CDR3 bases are TGTGCCAGCAGTCAACAGGGTAGGGAGCAGTACTTC. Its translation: CASSQQGREQYF.

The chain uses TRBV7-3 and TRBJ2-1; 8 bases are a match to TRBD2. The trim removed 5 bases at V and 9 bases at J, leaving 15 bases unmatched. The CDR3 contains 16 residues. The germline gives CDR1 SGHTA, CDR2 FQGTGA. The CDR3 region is CASSPAGTRLSGEQFF. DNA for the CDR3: TGTGCCAGCAGCCCCGCCGGGACTAGGCTTTCCGGTGAGCAGTTCTTC.

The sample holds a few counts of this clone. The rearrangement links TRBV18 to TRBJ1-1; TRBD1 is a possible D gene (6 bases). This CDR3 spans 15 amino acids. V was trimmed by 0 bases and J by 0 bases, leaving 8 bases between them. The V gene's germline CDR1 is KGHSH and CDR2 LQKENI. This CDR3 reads CASSPPGGLNTEAFF. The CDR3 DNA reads TGTGCCAGCTCACCACCGGGGGGGCTGAACACTGAAGCTTTCTTT. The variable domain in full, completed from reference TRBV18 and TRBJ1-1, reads NAGVMQNPRHLVRRRGQEARLRCSPMKGHSHVYWYRQLPEEGLKFMVYLQKENIIDESGMPKERFSAEFPKEGPSILRIQQVVRGDSAAYFCASSPPGGLNTEAFFGQGTRLTVV.

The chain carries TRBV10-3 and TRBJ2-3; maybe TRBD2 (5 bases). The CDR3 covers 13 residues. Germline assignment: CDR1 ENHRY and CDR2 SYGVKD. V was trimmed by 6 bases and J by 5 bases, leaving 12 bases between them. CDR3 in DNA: TGTGCCATCAGAGACGGCGGAGGAGATACGCAGTATTTT. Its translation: CAIRDGGGDTQYF.

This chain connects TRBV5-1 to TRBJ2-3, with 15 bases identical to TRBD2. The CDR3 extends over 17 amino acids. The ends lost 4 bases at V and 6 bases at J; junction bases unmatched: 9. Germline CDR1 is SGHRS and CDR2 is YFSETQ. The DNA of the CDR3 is TGCGCCAGCAGCCCAGGACTAGCGGGAGGGCCCGAGGATACGCAGTATTTT. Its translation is CASSPGLAGGPEDTQYF.

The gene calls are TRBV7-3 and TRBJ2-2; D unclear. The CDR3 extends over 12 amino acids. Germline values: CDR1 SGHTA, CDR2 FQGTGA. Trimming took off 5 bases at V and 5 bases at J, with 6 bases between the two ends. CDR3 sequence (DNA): TGTGCCAGCAGCCTTCCTACCGGGGAGCTGTTTTTT. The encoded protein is CASSLPTGELFF.

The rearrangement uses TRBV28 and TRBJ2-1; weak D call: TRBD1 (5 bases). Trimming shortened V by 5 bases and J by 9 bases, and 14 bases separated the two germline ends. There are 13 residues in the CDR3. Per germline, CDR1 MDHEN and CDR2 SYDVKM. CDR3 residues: CASSPYAQGEQFF. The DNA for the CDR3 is TGTGCCAGCAGTCCGTACGCCCAGGGTGAGCAGTTCTTC.

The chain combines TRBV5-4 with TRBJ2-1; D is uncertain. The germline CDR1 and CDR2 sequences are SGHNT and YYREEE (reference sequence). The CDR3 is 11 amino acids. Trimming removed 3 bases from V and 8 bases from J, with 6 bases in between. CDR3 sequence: CASSSSYEQFF. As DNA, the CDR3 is TGTGCCAGCAGCTCGAGCTATGAGCAGTTCTTC.

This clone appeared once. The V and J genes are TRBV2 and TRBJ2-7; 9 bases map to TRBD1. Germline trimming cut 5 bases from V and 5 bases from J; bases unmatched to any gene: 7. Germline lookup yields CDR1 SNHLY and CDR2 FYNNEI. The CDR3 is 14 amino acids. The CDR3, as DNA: TGTGCCAGCAGTAAGGGACAGGGTATCCACGAGCAGTACTTC. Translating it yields CASSKGQGIHEQYF.

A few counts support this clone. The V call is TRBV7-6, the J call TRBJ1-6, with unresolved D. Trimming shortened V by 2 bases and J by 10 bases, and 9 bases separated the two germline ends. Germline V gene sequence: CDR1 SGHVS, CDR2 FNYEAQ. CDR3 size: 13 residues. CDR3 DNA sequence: TGTGCCAGCAGCTTAATGGCGGGGTCACCCCTCCACTTT. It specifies CASSLMAGSPLHF.

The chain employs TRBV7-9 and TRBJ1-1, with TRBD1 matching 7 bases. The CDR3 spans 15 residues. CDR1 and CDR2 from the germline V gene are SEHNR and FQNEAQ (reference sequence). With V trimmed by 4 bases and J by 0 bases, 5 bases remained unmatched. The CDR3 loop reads CASSSRQGMNTEAFF. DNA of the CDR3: TGTGCCAGCAGCTCAAGACAGGGAATGAACACTGAAGCTTTCTTT.

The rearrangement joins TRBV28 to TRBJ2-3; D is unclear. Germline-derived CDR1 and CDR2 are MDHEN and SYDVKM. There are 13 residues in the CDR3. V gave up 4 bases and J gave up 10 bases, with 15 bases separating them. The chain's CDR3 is CASSSPRVVAQYF. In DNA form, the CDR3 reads TGTGCCAGCAGTTCCCCGCGTGTTGTGGCGCAGTATTTT.

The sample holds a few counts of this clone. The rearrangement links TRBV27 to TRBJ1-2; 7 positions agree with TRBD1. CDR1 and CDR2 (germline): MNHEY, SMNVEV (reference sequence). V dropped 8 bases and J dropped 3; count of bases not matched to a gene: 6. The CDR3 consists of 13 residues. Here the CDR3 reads CASVGGADYGYTF. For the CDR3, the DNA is TGTGCCAGCGTAGGGGGCGCGGACTATGGCTACACCTTC.

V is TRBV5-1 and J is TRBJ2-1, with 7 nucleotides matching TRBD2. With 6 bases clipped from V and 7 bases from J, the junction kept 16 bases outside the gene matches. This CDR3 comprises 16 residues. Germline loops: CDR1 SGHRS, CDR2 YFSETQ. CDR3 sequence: CASTSIPGLPLNEQFF. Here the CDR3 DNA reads TGCGCCAGCACCTCTATACCGGGACTACCGCTTAATGAGCAGTTCTTC. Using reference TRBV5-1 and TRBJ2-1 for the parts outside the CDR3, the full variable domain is KAGVTQTPRYLIKTRGQQVTLSCSPISGHRSVSWYQQTPGQGLQFLFEYFSETQRNKGNFPGRFSGRQFSNSRSEMNVSTLELGDSALYLCASTSIPGLPLNEQFFGPGTRLTVL.

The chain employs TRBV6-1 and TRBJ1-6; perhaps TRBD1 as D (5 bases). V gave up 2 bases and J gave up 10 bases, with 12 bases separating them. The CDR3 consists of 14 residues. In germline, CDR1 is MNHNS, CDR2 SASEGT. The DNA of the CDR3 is TGTGCCAGCAGTGAACAGGGAGGTGGGTCACCCCTCCACTTT. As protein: CASSEQGGGSPLHF.

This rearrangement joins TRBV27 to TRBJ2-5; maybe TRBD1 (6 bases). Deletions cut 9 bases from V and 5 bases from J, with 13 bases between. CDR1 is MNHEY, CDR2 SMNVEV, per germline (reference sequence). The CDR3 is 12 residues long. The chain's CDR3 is CASRDNPETQYF. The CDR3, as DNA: TGTGCCAGTAGGGACAACCCTGAGACCCAGTACTTC.

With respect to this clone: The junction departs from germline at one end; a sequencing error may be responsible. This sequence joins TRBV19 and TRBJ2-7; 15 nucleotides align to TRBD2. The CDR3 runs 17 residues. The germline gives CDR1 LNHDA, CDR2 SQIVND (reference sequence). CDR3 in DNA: TGTGCCAGGAGTATTGGACTAGCGGGAGGGCCCCGGGGCGAGCAGTACTTC. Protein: CARSIGLAGGPRGEQYF.

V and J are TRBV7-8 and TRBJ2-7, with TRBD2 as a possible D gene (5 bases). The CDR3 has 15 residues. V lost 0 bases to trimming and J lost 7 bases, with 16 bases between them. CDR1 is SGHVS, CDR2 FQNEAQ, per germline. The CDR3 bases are TGTGCCAGCAGCTTAGCAAGAGGGAGTGGTGCGGAGCAGTACTTC. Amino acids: CASSLARGSGAEQYF.

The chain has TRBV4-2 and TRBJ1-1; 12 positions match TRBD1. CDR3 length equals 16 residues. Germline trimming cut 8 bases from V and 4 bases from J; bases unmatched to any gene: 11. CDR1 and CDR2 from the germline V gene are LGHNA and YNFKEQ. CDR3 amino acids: CASGPTGTGGRTEAFF. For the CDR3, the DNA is TGTGCCAGCGGGCCCACCGGGACAGGGGGCCGCACTGAAGCTTTCTTT.

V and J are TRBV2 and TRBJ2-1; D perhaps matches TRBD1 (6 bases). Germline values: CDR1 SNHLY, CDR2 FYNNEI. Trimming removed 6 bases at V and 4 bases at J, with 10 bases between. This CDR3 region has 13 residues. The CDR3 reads CASRPDRYNEQFF. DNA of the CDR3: TGTGCCAGCAGGCCCGACAGGTACAATGAGCAGTTCTTC. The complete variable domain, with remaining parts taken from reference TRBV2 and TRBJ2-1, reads EPEVTQTPSHQVTQMGQEVILRCVPISNHLYFYWYRQILGQKVEFLVSFYNNEISEKSEIFDDQFSVERPDGSNFTLKIRSTKLEDSAMYFCASRPDRYNEQFFGPGTRLTVL.

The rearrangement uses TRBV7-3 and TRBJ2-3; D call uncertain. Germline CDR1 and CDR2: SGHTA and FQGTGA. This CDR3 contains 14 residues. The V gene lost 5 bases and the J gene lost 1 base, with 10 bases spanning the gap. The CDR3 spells CASSHTQGTDTQYF. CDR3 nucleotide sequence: TGTGCCAGCAGCCATACGCAGGGCACAGATACGCAGTATTTT.

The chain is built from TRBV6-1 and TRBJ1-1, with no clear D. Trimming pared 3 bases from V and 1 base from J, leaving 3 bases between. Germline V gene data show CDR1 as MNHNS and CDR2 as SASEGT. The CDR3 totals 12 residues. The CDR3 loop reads CASSDQNTEAFF. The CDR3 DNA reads TGTGCCAGCAGTGACCAGAACACTGAAGCTTTCTTT.